This entry features one T cell receptor (beta chain) sequence. What it recognizes is unknown. The V gene's germline CDR1 is MNHEY and CDR2 SVGAGI. V gave up 3 bases and J gave up 8 bases; unmatched junction bases: 8. CDR3 length: 15 residues. This entry comes from a study of blood T cells in healthy people across ages. Findings and limits, study-wide: What prevented conclusive comparison of naive and antigen-experienced cells was that PBMCs were unsorted.

A second PCR of about 6 to 12 cycles used a sample-barcoded 5' primer and a J-beta primer mix. A minimum of 2.5 million CDR3-containing paired-end reads was obtained for each sample. TCRdb reprocessed the 5' RACE reads with MiXCR, giving one entry per CDR3 protein. The table has roughly 1.7 million distinct CDR3 sequences, about 35% seen once; the top ten hold 11%. Each donor gave roughly 9.1 milliliters of peripheral blood. They isolated at least 7 million PBMCs from each sample. This sequence joins TRBV6-5 and TRBJ2-2; 8 bases map to TRBD1. The sequenced sample was blood. The receptor was isolated from a woman aged 25 to 39 in good health. Here the CDR3 DNA reads TGTGCCAGCAGTTATAAGCCCAGGGGGCAGGGGGAGCTGTTTTTT. Residues: CASSYKPRGQGELFF.